This is a list of T cell receptor beta chains from one sample in a study of control samples from healthy donors and cancer patients. Data came from immunoSEQ multiplex PCR; TCRdb stores just in-frame clones and leaves some out. In the table there are roughly 200,000 clones, just under 95% of which are singletons. The sequencing input was blood. The receptors come from a man aged 45-65 years in good health. Both conserved end residues are part of each CDR3. The D gene is left open where the match is weak. Rows give clone size only sometimes, using once, few, many, or a class for an expanded clone.

d_call: -
v_call: TRBV6-2/TRBV6-3
j_call: TRBJ2-1
clone_size: -
cdr3_length: 16
cdr3_nt: TGTGCCAGCAGTTACCCTCCGGACCCTACGGTCAATGAGCAGTTCTTC
cdr3_aa: CASSYPPDPTVNEQFF

d_call: -
v_call: TRBV28
j_call: TRBJ2-4
clone_size: -
cdr3_length: 14
cdr3_nt: TGTGCCAGCAGTTATGGGGTAGCCAAAAACATTCAGTACTTC
cdr3_aa: CASSYGVAKNIQYF

d_call: -
v_call: TRBV18
j_call: TRBJ2-6
clone_size: once
cdr3_length: 15
cdr3_nt: TGTGCCAGCTCACCACAAGGGTCTGGGGCCAACGTCCTGACTTTC
cdr3_aa: CASSPQGSGANVLTF

d_call: TRBD2
v_call: TRBV24-1
j_call: TRBJ2-2
clone_size: once
cdr3_length: 14
cdr3_nt: TGTGCCTTAAGACTAGCGGATACGGTGGGGGAGCTGTTTTTT
cdr3_aa: CALRLADTVGELFF

d_call: -
v_call: TRBV3-1/TRBV3-2
j_call: TRBJ1-3
clone_size: once
cdr3_length: 10
cdr3_nt: TGTGCCAGCAGCCAAGGCACCATATATTTT
cdr3_aa: CASSQGTIYF

d_call: -
v_call: TRBV28
j_call: TRBJ1-2
clone_size: -
cdr3_length: 13
cdr3_nt: TGTGCCAGCAGTTTATGGGACAGCGATGGCTACACCTTC
cdr3_aa: CASSLWDSDGYTF

d_call: -
v_call: TRBV5-1
j_call: TRBJ1-1
clone_size: -
cdr3_length: 16
cdr3_nt: TGCGCCAGCAGCCTGGACGGGACCCGCGAGAACACTGAAGCTTTCTTT
cdr3_aa: CASSLDGTRENTEAFF

d_call: -
v_call: TRBV19
j_call: TRBJ2-3
clone_size: -
cdr3_length: 15
cdr3_nt: TGTGCCAGTAGTCATACCCAACTGCTCACAGATACGCAGTATTTT
cdr3_aa: CASSHTQLLTDTQYF

d_call: -
v_call: TRBV24-1
j_call: TRBJ2-3
clone_size: once
cdr3_length: 13
cdr3_nt: TGTGCCACCAGTACGGGGGCGACAGATACGCAGTATTTT
cdr3_aa: CATSTGATDTQYF

d_call: TRBD1
v_call: TRBV7-9
j_call: TRBJ1-2
clone_size: few
cdr3_length: 14
cdr3_nt: TGTGCCAGCAGCTATGGACAGGGCGTTAGTGGCTACACCTTC
cdr3_aa: CASSYGQGVSGYTF

d_call: -
v_call: TRBV7-2
j_call: TRBJ1-3
clone_size: -
cdr3_length: 16
cdr3_nt: TGTGCCACGGGATACGTAGGGGGTTTCTCTGGAAACACCATATATTTT
cdr3_aa: CATGYVGGFSGNTIYF

d_call: -
v_call: TRBV11-2
j_call: TRBJ1-1
clone_size: -
cdr3_length: 16
cdr3_nt: TGTGCCAGCAGCATACAGGGATCGAAAGAAAACACTGAAGCTTTCTTT
cdr3_aa: CASSIQGSKENTEAFF

d_call: -
v_call: TRBV7-8
j_call: TRBJ1-2
clone_size: -
cdr3_length: 14
cdr3_nt: TGTGCCAGCAGCCGTATTGGGCAGGTCGGTGGCTACACCTTC
cdr3_aa: CASSRIGQVGGYTF

d_call: TRBD1
v_call: TRBV7-8
j_call: TRBJ2-7
clone_size: once
cdr3_length: 14
cdr3_nt: TGTGCCAGCAGCAACCGGGACAGGGTAACCGAGCAGTACTTC
cdr3_aa: CASSNRDRVTEQYF